This TCR beta chain emerged from a study of blood T cell repertoires in COVID-19. Study-level background: Two negative PCRs, clearance, or symptom resolution had been documented for recovered Cohort 3 donors. Researchers got acute and convalescent COVID-19 samples from the United States, Italy and Spain.

The CDR3 consists of 11 residues. Per germline, CDR1 SNHLY and CDR2 FYNNEI. Deletions cut 7 bases from V and 8 bases from J, with 11 bases between. Per the study methods: Estimation of nucleated cell counts relied on the amplification of reference gene primers. TCRdb's table, derived via immunoSEQ multiplex PCR, lists solely in-frame clones and lacks some. That table gives V, J and clone size, and the DNA gave D and trimming. This sample has about 270,000 clones, with roughly 91% found just once. Residents of about two dozen US areas, aged roughly 18 to 89 years, made up the participants. The rearrangement joins TRBV2 to TRBJ1-1, with D hard to call. The sequenced material came from PBMCs or T cells enriched from blood (not recorded which). This receptor was obtained from a woman aged 55-69 years in a cohort exposed to, infected with or recovered from COVID-19 (not recorded which). The CDR3 sequence: CASTNAVEAFF. CDR3 bases: TGTGCCAGCACTAATGCCGTCGAAGCTTTCTTT.